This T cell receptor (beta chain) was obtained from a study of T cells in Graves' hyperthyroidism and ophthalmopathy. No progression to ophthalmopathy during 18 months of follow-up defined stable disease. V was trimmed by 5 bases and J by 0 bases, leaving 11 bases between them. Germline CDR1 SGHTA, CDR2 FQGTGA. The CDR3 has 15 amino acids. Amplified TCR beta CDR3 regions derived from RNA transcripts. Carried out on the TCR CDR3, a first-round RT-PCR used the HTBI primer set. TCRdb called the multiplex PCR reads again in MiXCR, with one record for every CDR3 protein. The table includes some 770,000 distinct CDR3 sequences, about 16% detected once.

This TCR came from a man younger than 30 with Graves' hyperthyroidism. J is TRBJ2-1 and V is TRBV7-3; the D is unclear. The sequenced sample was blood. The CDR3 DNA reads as TGTGCCAGCAGCCCCCTACCTAACTCCTACAATGAGCAGTTCTTC. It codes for CASSPLPNSYNEQFF.